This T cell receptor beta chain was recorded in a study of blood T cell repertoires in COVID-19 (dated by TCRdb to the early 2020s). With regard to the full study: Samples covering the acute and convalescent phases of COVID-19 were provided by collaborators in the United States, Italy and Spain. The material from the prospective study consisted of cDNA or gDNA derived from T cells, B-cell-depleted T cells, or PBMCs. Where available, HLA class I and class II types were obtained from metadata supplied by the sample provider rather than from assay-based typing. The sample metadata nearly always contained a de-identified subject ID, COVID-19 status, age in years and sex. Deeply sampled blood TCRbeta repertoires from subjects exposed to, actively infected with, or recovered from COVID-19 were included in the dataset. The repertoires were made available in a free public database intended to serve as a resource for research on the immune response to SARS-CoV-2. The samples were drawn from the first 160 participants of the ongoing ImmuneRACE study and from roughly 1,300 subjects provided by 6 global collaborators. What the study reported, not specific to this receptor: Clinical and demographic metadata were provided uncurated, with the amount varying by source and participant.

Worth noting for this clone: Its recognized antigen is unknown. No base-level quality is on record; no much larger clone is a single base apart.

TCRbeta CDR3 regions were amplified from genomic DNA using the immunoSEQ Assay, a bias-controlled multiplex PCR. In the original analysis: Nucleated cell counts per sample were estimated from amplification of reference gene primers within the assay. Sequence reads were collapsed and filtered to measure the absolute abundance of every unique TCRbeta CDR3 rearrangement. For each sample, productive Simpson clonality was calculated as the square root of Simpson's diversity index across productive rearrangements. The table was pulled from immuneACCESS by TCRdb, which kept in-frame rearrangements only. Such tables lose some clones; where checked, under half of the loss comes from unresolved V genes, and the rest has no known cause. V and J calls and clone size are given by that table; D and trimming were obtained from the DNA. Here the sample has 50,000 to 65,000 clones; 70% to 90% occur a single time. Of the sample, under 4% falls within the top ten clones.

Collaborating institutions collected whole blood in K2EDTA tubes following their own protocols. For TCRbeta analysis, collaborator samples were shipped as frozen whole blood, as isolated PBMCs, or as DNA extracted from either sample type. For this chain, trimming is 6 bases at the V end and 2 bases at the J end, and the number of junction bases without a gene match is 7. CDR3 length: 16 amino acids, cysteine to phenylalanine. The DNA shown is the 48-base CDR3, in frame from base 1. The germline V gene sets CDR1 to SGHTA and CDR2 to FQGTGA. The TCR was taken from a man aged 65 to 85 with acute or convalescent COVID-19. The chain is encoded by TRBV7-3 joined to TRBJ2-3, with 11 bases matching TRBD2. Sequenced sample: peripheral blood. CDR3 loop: CASRAGLAALTDTQYF. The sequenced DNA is TGTGCCAGCAGGGCGGGACTAGCGGCGCTCACAGATACGCAGTATTTT.